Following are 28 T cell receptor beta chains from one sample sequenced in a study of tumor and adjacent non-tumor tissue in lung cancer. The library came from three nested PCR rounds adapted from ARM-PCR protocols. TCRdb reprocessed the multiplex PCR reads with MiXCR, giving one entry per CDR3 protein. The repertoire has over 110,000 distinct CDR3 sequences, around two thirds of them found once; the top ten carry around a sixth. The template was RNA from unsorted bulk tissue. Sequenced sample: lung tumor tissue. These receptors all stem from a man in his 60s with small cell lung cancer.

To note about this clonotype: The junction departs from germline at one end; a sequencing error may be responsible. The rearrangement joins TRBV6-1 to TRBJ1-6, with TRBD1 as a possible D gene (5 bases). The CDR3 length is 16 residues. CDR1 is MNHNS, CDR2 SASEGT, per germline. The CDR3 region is CASSEARVRVNSPLQF. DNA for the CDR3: TGTGCCAGCAGTGAAGCGCGCGTCAGGGTCAATTCACCCCTCCAATTT.

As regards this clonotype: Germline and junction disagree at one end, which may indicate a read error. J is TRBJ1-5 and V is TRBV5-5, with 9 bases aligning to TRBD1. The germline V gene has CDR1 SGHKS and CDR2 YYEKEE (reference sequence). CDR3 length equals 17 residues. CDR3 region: CSSSPMVGQGRYQPQHF. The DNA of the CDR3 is TGTTCCAGCAGCCCAATGGTCGGACAGGGGCGGTATCAGCCCCAGCATTTT.

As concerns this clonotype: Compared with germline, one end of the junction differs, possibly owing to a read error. In DNA, the CDR3 is TGTGCCAGCGGCTTGGACGGCAGACTTCATTACAATGATCAGTTTTTC. Translating gives CASGLDGRLHYNDQFF. The chain recombines TRBV11-3 with TRBJ2-1; D ambiguous. The CDR3 has 16 residues. Looked up from germline, CDR1 is SGHNT and CDR2 is YENEEA.

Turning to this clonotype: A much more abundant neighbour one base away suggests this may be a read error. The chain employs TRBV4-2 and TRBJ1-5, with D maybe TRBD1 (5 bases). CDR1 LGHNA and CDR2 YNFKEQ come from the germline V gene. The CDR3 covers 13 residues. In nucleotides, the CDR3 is TGTGCCAGCAGCCAAGATAGGGGTCAGCTCCAGCATTTT. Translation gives CASSQDRGQLQHF.

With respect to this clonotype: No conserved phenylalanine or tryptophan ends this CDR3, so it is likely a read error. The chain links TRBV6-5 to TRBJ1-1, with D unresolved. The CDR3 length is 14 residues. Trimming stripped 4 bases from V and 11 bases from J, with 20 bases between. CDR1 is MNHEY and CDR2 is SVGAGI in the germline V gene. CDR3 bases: TGTGCCAGCAGTTCAACCAACCTAGTCCGGGGTGCTTTCCTT. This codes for CASSSTNLVRGAFL.

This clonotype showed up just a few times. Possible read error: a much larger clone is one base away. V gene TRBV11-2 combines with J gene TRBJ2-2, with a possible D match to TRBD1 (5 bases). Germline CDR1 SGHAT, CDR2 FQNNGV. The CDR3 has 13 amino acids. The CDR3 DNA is TGTTCCAACAGCTTAGGGGTGGCCGGGGAGCTGTTTTTT. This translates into CSNSLGVAGELFF.

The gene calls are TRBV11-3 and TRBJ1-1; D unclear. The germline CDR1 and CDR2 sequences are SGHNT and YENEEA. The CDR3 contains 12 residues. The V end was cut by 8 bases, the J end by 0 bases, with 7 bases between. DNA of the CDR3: TGTGCCAGCGGTGGGATGAACACTGAAGCTTTCTTT. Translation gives CASGGMNTEAFF.

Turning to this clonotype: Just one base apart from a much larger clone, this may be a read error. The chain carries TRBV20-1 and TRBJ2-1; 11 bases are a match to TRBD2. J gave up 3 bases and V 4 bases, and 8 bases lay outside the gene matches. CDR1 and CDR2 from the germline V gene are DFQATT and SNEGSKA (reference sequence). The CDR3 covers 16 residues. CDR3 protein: CSAKVAGGPVYNEQFF. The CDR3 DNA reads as TGCAGTGCTAAAGTAGCGGGAGGGCCGGTCTACAATGAGCAGTTCTTC.

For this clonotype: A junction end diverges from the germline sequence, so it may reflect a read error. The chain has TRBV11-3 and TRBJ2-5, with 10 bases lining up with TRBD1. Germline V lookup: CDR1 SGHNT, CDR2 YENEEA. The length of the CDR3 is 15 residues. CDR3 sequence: CASNADRGPQETQYF. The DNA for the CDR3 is TGTGCCAGCAACGCTGACAGGGGGCCCCAAGAGACCCAGTATTTC.

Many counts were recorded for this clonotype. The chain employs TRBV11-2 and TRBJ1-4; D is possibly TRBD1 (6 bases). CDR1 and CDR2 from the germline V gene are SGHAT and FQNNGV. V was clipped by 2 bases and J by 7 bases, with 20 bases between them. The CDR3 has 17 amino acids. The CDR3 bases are TGTGCCAGCAGCTTAACGACATCCAGGGGTGCGGGTGAAAAACTGTTTTTT. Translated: CASSLTTSRGAGEKLFF.

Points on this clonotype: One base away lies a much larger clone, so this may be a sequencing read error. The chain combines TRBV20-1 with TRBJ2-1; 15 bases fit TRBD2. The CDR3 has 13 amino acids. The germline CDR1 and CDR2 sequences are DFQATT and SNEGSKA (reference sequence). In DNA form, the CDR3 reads TGCAGTGCTCGGACTAGCGGGAGGGTTGAGCAGTCCTTC. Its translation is CSARTSGRVEQSF.

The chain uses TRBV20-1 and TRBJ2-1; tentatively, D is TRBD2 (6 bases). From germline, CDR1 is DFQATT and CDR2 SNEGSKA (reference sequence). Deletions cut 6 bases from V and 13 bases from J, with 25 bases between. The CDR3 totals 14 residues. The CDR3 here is CSAVELVGGVKQFF. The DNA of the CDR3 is TGCAGTGCCGTAGAACTAGTGGGAGGTGTTAAACAGTTCTTC.

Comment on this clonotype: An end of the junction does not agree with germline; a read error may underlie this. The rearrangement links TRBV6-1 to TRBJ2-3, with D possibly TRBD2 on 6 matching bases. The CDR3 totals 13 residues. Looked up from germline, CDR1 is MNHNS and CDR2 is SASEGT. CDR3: CTSLRENTDTQYF. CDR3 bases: TGTACCAGCCTTCGGGAGAACACAGATACGCAGTATTTT.

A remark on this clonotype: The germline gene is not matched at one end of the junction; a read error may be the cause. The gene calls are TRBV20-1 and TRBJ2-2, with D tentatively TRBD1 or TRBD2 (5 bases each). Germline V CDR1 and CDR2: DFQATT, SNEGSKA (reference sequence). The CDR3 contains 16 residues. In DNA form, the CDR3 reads TGCAGTGCTAGAGAGCTCCGCAGGGCTGCCACCGGGGAACTGTTTTTT. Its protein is CSARELRRAATGELFF.

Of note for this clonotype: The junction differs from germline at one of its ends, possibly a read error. In nucleotides, the CDR3 is TGTGCCAGCAGATTAGCGGCGGGGACCTCCTACAATGAGAACTTCTTC. This sequence encodes CASRLAAGTSYNENFF. This chain links TRBV11-2 with TRBJ2-1; D may be TRBD2 (6 bases). Germline CDR1 reads SGHAT; CDR2 reads FQNNGV. This CDR3 is built from 16 residues.

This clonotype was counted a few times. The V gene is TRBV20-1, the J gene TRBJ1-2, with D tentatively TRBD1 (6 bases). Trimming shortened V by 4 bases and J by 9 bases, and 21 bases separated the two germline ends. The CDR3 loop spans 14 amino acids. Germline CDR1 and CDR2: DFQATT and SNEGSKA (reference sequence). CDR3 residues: CSATVRGAAGSYTF. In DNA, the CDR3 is TGCAGTGCTACAGTTCGGGGGGCGGCCGGCAGCTACACCTTC.

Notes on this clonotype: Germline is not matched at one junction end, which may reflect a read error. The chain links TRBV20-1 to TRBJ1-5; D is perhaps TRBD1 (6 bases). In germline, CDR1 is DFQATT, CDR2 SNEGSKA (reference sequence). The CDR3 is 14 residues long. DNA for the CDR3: TGCAGTGCACAATGGGACAAGACGTATCAGCCCCAGCAATTT. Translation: CSAQWDKTYQPQQF.

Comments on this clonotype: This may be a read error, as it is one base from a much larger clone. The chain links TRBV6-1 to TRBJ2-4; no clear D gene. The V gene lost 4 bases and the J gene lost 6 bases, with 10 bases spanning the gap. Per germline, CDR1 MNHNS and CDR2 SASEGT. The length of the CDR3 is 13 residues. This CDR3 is CASSVRKGNIQYF. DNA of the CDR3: TGTGCCAGCAGTGTAAGGAAGGGAAACATTCAGTACTTC.

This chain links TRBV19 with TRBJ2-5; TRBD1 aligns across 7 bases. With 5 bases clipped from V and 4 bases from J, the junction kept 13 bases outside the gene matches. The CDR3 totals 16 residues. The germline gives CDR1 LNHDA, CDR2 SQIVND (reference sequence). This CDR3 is CASSAMTGPGRETQYF. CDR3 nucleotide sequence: TGTGCCAGTAGTGCAATGACAGGGCCAGGGCGAGAGACCCAGTACTTC.

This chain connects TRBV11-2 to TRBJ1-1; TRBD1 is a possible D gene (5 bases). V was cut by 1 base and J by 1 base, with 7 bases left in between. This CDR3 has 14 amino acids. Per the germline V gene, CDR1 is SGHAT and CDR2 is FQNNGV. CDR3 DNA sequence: TGTGCCAGCAGCTTAGTTGGGGGGAACACTGAAGCTTTCTTT. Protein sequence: CASSLVGGNTEAFF. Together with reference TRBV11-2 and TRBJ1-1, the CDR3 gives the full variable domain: EAGVAQSPRYKIIEKRQSVAFWCNPISGHATLYWYQQILGQGPKLLIQFQNNGVVDDSQLPKDRFSAERLKGVDSTLKIQPAKLEDSAVYLCASSLVGGNTEAFFGQGTRLTVV.

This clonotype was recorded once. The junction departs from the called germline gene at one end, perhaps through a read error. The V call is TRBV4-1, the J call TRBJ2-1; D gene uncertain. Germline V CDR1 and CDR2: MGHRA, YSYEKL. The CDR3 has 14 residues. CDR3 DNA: TGCGCCAGCGCCAGATCCGGGCGACACAATGAGCAGTCCTTC. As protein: CASARSGRHNEQSF.

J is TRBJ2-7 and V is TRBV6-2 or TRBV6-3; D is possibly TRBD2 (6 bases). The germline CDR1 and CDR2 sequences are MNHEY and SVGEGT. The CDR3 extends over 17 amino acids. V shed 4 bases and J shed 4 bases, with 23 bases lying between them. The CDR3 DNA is TGTGCCAGCAGTTCGCTACCCCAGTGGCGCGGGGATTACGAGCAGTACGTC. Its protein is CASSSLPQWRGDYEQYV.

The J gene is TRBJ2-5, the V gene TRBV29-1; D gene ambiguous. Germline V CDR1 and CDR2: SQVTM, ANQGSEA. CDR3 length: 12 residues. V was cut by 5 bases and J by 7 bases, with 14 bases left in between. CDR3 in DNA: TGCAGCGTTCGGGCGGTTAGGGTGACCCAGTACTTC. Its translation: CSVRAVRVTQYF.

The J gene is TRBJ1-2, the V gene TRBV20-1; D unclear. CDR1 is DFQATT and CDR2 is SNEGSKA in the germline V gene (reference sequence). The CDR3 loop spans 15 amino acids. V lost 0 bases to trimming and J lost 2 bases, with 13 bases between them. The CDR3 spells CSARDISWTNYGYTF. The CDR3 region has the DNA TGCAGTGCTAGAGATATAAGTTGGACCAACTATGGCTACACCTTC.

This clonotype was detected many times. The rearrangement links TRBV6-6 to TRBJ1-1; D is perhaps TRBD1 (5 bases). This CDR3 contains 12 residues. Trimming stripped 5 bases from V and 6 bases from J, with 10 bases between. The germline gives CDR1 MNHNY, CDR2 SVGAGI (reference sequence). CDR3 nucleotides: TGTGCCAGCAGTCCCTGGGGGTCTGAAGCTTTCTTT. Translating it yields CASSPWGSEAFF.

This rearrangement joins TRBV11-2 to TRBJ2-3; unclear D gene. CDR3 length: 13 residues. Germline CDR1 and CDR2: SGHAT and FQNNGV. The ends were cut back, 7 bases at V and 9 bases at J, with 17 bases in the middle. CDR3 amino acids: CASTPFLLLTQYF. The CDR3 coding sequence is TGTGCCAGCACCCCCTTCCTCTTGCTAACGCAGTATTTT.

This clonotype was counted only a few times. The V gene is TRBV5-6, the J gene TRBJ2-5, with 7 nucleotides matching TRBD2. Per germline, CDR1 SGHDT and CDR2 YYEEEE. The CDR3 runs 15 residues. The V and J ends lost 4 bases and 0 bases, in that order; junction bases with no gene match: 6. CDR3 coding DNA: TGTGCCAGCAGCATTAAGACTAGCTACCAAGAGACCCAGTACTTC. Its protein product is CASSIKTSYQETQYF.

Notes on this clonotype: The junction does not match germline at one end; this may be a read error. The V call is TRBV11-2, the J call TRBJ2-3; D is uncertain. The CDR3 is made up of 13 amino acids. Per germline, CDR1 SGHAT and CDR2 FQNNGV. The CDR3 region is CTSSFCSTDTQYF. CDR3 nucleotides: TGTACCAGCAGCTTCTGTAGCACAGATACGCAGTATTTT.